The 13 T cell receptor beta chains given below trace back to one sample, sequenced in a study of identical twins (dated by TCRdb to 2016 to 2017). Library prep was done by 5' RACE. For sequencing, an Illumina HiSeq 2000 was employed. TCRdb's own reprocessing of the public reads used fastp at Q25 and MiXCR and kept productive beta chains. Rows matching on CDR3 protein sequence are summarized as one entry with the most common DNA and genes. This sample is represented by just under 550,000 distinct CDR3 sequences; about 15% of them were singletons. Around 0.4% of the sample is in the top ten clones. These same data were also listed under a study on yellow fever vaccine responses in identical twins.

Specimen: CD4+ T cells sorted from blood. Receptors were obtained from a woman aged 18-29 years in good health.

CDR3 protein: CASSQGTSGRRFF. The CDR3 DNA reads TGTGCCAGCAGCCAGGGGACTAGCGGGAGACGGTTCTTC. The V and J genes are TRBV14 and TRBJ2-1; the match to TRBD2 covers 14 bases. The CDR3 sequence is 13 residues long. V lost 3 bases to trimming and J lost 15 bases; unmatched junction nucleotides: 4. Germline values: CDR1 SGHDN, CDR2 FVKESK. Using reference TRBV14 and TRBJ2-1 for the parts outside the CDR3, the full variable domain is EAGVTQFPSHSVIEKGQTVTLRCDPISGHDNLYWYRRVMGKEIKFLLHFVKESKQDESGMPNNRFLAERTGGTYSTLKVQPAELEDSGVYFCASSQGTSGRRFFGPGTRLTVL.

The chain carries TRBV3-1 and TRBJ2-7, with TRBD1 matching 12 bases. CDR3 length equals 15 residues. Trimming cost V 2 bases and J 6 bases; bases outside gene matches: 5. Germline CDR1 is LGHDT and CDR2 is YNNKEL (reference sequence). In DNA, the CDR3 is TGTGCCAGCAGCCAAACCGGGACAGGGGGCGCCGAGCAGTACTTC. Translating it yields CASSQTGTGGAEQYF.

The chain recombines TRBV2 with TRBJ1-6; 9 bases fit TRBD1. The CDR3 has 16 residues. V trimming: 8 bases; J trimming: 7 bases; junction bases outside the gene matches: 12. The germline CDR1 and CDR2 sequences are SNHLY and FYNNEI. The CDR3: CASLLSRGQGNSPLHF. CDR3 nucleotides: TGTGCCAGCCTCCTCAGCCGGGGACAGGGAAATTCACCCCTCCACTTT.

The rearrangement links TRBV7-8 to TRBJ2-3; 10 bases line up with TRBD1. The CDR3 loop spans 17 amino acids. Germline CDR1 and CDR2: SGHVS and FQNEAQ. The V segment lost 3 bases and the J segment 2 bases; nucleotides outside the gene matches: 8. In nucleotides, the CDR3 is TGTGCCAGCAGCTTTAGAGCCGGGACAGGGGCCACAGATACGCAGTATTTT. This encodes CASSFRAGTGATDTQYF.

The V gene is TRBV7-9, the J gene TRBJ1-2, with 8 bases aligning to TRBD1. Germline values: CDR1 SEHNR, CDR2 FQNEAQ (reference sequence). The junction had 11 bases not matched to a gene; V was cut back by 6 bases and J by 8 bases. The CDR3 runs to 14 residues. The CDR3 here is CASRPSDRGFGYTF. CDR3 DNA sequence: TGTGCCAGCAGACCCTCCGACAGGGGTTTCGGCTACACCTTC.

The chain employs TRBV10-3 and TRBJ2-3, with 9 bases aligning to TRBD2. The germline CDR1 and CDR2 sequences are ENHRY and SYGVKD. Trimming cost V 0 bases and J 6 bases; bases outside gene matches: 7. The CDR3 consists of 16 residues. The CDR3 DNA reads as TGTGCCATCAGTGAGTCATCCGCGGGGGGGCAGGATACGCAGTATTTT. It specifies CAISESSAGGQDTQYF.

This rearrangement joins TRBV20-1 to TRBJ1-4, with D unresolved. Per the germline V gene, CDR1 is DFQATT and CDR2 is SNEGSKA (reference sequence). This CDR3 is 12 amino acids long. V lost 3 bases and J lost 8, with 10 bases in between. This chain's CDR3 is CSARAPGEKLFF. For the CDR3, the DNA is TGCAGTGCTAGGGCCCCGGGCGAAAAACTGTTTTTT.

Only a few counts were recorded for this clonotype. V usage is TRBV20-1 and J usage is TRBJ2-7; 7 bases agree with TRBD1. This CDR3 region has 16 residues. The germline V gene has CDR1 DFQATT and CDR2 SNEGSKA (reference sequence). V lost 2 bases and J lost 3; bases outside the gene matches: 13. The CDR3 here is CSARPLPGQTLYEQYF. CDR3 in DNA: TGCAGTGCTAGACCACTACCGGGACAGACCCTCTACGAGCAGTACTTC.

This clonotype has more than one count but fewer than ten. V is TRBV12-3 or TRBV12-4 and J is TRBJ1-1, with 9 bases aligning to TRBD1. The CDR3 has 12 residues. The V segment lost 7 bases and the J segment 11 bases; nucleotides outside the gene matches: 8. This CDR3 reads CASTLTGGLAFF. The CDR3 bases are TGTGCCAGCACCTTGACAGGGGGTCTGGCTTTCTTT.

This clonotype has a handful of counts. The genes are TRBV12-3 or TRBV12-4 and TRBJ2-5; 8 bases line up with TRBD2. The CDR3 totals 15 residues. The V and J ends lost 2 bases and 5 bases, in that order; junction bases with no gene match: 7. The CDR3 here is CASSLPGGAYETQYF. The CDR3, as DNA: TGTGCCAGCAGTTTACCGGGGGGGGCTTATGAGACCCAGTACTTC.

V usage is TRBV6-5 and J usage is TRBJ1-2; 9 bases are a match to TRBD1. The CDR3 is 12 amino acids. V was pared by 8 bases and J by 4 bases, with 2 bases of the junction left unmatched. CDR1 and CDR2 from the germline V gene are MNHEY and SVGAGI. The CDR3 DNA follows: TGTGCCAGCGGGGACAGGGCCTATGGCTACACCTTC. This codes for CASGDRAYGYTF.

This rearrangement joins TRBV10-3 to TRBJ2-1; D is undetermined. This CDR3 is built from 15 residues. Trimming took off 7 bases at V and 2 bases at J, with 15 bases between the two ends. Per the germline V gene, CDR1 is ENHRY and CDR2 is SYGVKD. The DNA for the CDR3 is TGTGCCATCAAAGAGCCGAGGTTCCCCTACAATGAGCAGTTCTTC. Translating it yields CAIKEPRFPYNEQFF.

This clonotype was counted only a few times. V and J are TRBV20-1 and TRBJ2-3, with 14 bases matching TRBD2. Germline-derived CDR1 and CDR2 are DFQATT and SNEGSKA (reference sequence). The V and J ends lost 0 bases and 1 base, in that order; junction bases with no gene match: 6. The CDR3 contains 18 residues. The DNA for the CDR3 is TGCAGTGCTAGAGACGGGACTAGCGGGAGAAAGGGCACAGATACGCAGTATTTT. Amino acids: CSARDGTSGRKGTDTQYF.